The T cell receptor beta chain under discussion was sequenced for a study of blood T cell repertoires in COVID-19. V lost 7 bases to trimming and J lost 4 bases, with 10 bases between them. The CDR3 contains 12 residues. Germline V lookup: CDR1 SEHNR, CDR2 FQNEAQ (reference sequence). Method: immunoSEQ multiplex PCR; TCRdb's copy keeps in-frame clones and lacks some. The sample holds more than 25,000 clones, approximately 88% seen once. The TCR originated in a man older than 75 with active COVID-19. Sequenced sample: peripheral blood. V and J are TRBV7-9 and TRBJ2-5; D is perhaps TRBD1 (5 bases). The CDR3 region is CASNSDRETQYF. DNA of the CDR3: TGTGCCAGCAACTCCGACAGAGAGACCCAGTACTTC.